This TCR beta chain was identified during a study of control samples from healthy donors and cancer patients. Assay used: immunoSEQ multiplex PCR; TCRdb lists only in-frame clones, some missing. Altogether 390,000 or so clones are present, about nine tenths being singletons, with the ten largest covering around 6.4%. This receptor was taken from a man aged 35-49 years with head and neck cancer. Specimen: PBMCs.

CDR3 bases: TGCAGCGTTGAAGATAGAGGCAGGGGTGAGCAGTTCTTC. Protein sequence: CSVEDRGRGEQFF. This sequence joins TRBV29-1 and TRBJ2-1, with a possible D match to TRBD1 (6 bases). The CDR3 contains 13 residues. Per the germline V gene, CDR1 is SQVTM and CDR2 is ANQGSEA. The germline V and J ends were trimmed by 0 bases and 9 bases, with 12 bases remaining between them.